This T cell receptor (beta chain) was documented in a study of T cells after yellow fever vaccination. This clonotype has more than one count but fewer than ten. As yet, its antigen is unknown. Using its own MiXCR run on the 5' RACE reads, TCRdb lists one record per CDR3 protein. The table records around 68,000 distinct CDR3 sequences, more than 5.5% of them present only once. Study-wide results and caveats: Post-booster reappearance was seen for most primary-vaccination clones (around 96% CD4, roughly 86% CD8). The secondary response peaked faster, at day 5 versus 15, but was weaker. Few clonotypes appeared in both CD4 and CD8 compartments.

The input for sequencing was CD8+ T cells sorted from PBMCs, taken 9 to 11 days after the first yellow fever vaccination. The source is a man aged 18 to 29 who received the YFV17D yellow fever vaccine.

In DNA form, the CDR3 reads TGTGCCACCAGCAGGTCAGTGGTTAGTCAGCCCCAGCATTTT. Its translation: CATSRSVVSQPQHF. The V call is TRBV15, the J call TRBJ1-5; the D is unclear. The germline CDR1 and CDR2 sequences are LNHNV and YYDKDF (reference sequence). V dropped 3 bases and J dropped 6 bases, with 12 bases sitting between them. The CDR3 is 14 residues long.